This T cell receptor (beta chain) derives from a study of cytomegalovirus exposure and HLA in healthy donors. The CDR3 loop spans 14 amino acids. Germline V gene data show CDR1 as GTSNPN and CDR2 as SVGIG (reference sequence). V was cut by 0 bases and J by 8 bases, with 14 bases left in between. The PCR contained 60 Vbeta and 13 Jbeta primers. Generated by immunoSEQ multiplex PCR, the TCRdb table keeps only in-frame clones and is missing some. The sample lists about 210,000 clones; 75% to 85% were seen once. Notes on the study in general: From TCR beta sequences, most subjects' HLA-A and HLA-B alleles were reportedly predicted accurately.

About this clone: Its antigen is undetermined.

V is TRBV30 and J is TRBJ2-1, with D perhaps TRBD1 (6 bases). This clonotype was sampled from a woman aged 25 to 45 in good health and CMV-seropositive. Input material: PBMCs. CDR3 in DNA: TGTGCCTGGAGTGTACGAGGGGGTGGAGATGAGCAGTTCTTC. Its protein product is CAWSVRGGGDEQFF.